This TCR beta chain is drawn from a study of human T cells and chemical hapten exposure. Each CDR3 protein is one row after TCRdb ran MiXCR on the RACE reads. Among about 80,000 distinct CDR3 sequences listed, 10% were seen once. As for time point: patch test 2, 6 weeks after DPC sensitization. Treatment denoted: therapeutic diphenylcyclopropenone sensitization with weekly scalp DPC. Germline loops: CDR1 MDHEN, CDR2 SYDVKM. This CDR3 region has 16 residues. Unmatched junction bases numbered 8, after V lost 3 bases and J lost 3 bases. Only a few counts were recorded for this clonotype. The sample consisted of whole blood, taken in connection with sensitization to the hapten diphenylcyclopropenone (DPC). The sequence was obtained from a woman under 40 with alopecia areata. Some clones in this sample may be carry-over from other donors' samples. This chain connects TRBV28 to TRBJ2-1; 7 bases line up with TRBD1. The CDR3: CASSFRGKSYYNEQFF. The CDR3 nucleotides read TGTGCCAGCAGTTTCAGGGGGAAGAGCTACTACAATGAGCAGTTCTTC.